The source of this TCR beta chain is a study of beta chain features in type 1 diabetes. Expressed TCRB transcripts were sequenced because the isolated RNA had all been reverse transcribed beforehand. Method: immunoSEQ multiplex PCR; TCRdb's copy keeps in-frame clones and lacks some. Counted here are about 400,000 clones, over 10% occurring once; the ten biggest clones make up approximately 0.015%. The CDR3 loop spans 11 amino acids. V was clipped by 6 bases and J by 3 bases, with 6 bases between them. Looked up from germline, CDR1 is MNHEY and CDR2 is SVGAGI. This chain uses TRBV6-5 with TRBJ2-7; unclear D gene. Source material: naive CD4+ T cells from blood. The origin of this receptor is a man between 18 and 35 years old in good health. Here the CDR3 DNA reads TGTGCCAGCAGCTCAGACTACGAGCAGTACTTC. This translates into CASSSDYEQYF.